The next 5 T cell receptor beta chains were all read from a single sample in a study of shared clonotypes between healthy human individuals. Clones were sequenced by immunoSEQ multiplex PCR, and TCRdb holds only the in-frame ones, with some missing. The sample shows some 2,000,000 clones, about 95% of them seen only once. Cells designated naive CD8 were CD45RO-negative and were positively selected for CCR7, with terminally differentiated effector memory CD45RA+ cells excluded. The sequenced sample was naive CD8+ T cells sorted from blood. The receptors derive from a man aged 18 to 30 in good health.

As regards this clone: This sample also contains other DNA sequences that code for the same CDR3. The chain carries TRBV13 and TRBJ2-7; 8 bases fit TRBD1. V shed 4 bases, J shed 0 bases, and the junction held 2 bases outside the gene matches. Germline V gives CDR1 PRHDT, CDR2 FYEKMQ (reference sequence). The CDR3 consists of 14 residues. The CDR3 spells CASSSDRDSYEQYF. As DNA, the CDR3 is TGTGCCAGCAGCTCGGACAGGGACTCCTACGAGCAGTACTTC. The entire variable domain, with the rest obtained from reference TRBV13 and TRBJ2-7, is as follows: AAGVIQSPRHLIKEKRETATLKCYPIPRHDTVYWYQQGPGQDPQFLISFYEKMQSDKGSIPDRFSAQQFSDYHSELNMSSLELGDSALYFCASSSDRDSYEQYFGPGTRLTVT.

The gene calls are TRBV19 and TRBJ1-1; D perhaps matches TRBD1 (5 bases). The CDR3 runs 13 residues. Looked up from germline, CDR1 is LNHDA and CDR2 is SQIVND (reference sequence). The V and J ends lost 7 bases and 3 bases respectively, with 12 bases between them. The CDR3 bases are TGTGCCAGTAAGAGGCAGGGTGACACTGAAGCTTTCTTT. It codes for CASKRQGDTEAFF.

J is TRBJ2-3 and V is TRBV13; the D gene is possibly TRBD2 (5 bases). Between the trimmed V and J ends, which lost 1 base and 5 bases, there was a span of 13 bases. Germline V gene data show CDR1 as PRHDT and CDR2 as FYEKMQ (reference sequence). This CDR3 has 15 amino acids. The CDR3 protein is CASSLDVGREDTQYF. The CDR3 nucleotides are TGTGCCAGCAGCTTAGATGTCGGCCGGGAAGATACGCAGTATTTT.

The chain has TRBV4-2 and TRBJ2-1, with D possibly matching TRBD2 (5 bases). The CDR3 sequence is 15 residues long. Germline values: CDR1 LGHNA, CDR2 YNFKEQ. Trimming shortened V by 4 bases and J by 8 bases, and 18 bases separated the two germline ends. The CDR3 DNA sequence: TGTGCCAGCAGCCCTGAGGCTAGCAATTGGGATGAGCAGTTCTTC. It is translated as CASSPEASNWDEQFF.

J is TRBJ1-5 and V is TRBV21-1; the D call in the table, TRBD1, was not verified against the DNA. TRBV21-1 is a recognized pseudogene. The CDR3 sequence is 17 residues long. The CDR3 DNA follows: TGTGCCAGCATGCAACCGGGACAGCCCTATAGCAATCAGCCCCAGCATTTT. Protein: CASMQPGQPYSNQPQHF.